The T cell receptor (beta chain) described here comes from a study of T cell clonality in common variable immunodeficiency. The sample holds many counts of this clone. The target antigen is unknown. Coverage ceases 3 residues before the CDR3 finishes, and the germline J gene fills in the end. Germline V gene data show CDR1 as SGHRS and CDR2 as YFSETQ. V lost 4 bases to trimming and J lost 5 bases, with 10 bases between them. The CDR3 runs to 13 residues. Study-wide findings and caveats: Compared with controls, CVID subjects had fewer shared TCRbeta clones. Common variable immunodeficiency TCR beta sequences reportedly had fewer deletions and N-nucleotide insertions.

Here immunoSEQ multiplex PCR was the method, and the copy in TCRdb shows in-frame clones only, minus some. Listed for the sample are more than 30,000 clones, none seen a single time. The material sequenced was peripheral blood mononuclear cells. The clonotype was recovered from a human donor with common variable immunodeficiency. The chain couples TRBV5-1 to TRBJ2-1, with D maybe TRBD1 (6 bases). The DNA read from the CDR3 is TGCGCCAGCAGCCTACAGGGTGACAATGAG. Translating it yields CASSLQGDNE. The CDR3 reads in full as CASSLQGDNEQFF.